This T cell receptor (beta chain) came from a study of PD-1 blockade in classical Hodgkin lymphoma. Findings of the study overall: Lower baseline TCR diversity marked trial partial responders and progressors.

A single count supports this clone. What it binds is unknown. This sample's time point: cycle 4 day 1 (C4D1), after less than 7 weeks of nivolumab. After autologous stem cell transplantation all patients relapsed, and prior brentuximab vedotin exposure differed between cohorts. The V gene lost 5 bases and the J gene lost 5 bases, with 15 bases spanning the gap. The CDR3 extends over 15 amino acids. Germline loops: CDR1 LNHDA, CDR2 SQIVND (reference sequence). The assay was immunoSEQ multiplex PCR, and TCRdb's table has in-frame clones only and misses some. Seen here are some 20,000 clones, 80% observed once, and the top ten hold 20% to 25%.

This sample comprised peripheral blood mononuclear cells (PBMCs), obtained before the fourth cycle of nivolumab. The genes are TRBV19 and TRBJ1-4; a weak D match, TRBD1 (6 bases). This receptor was obtained from a human donor with classical Hodgkin lymphoma. This CDR3 is CASSLTYRVNEKLFF. The CDR3 DNA reads as TGTGCCAGTAGTTTGACGTACAGGGTAAATGAAAAACTGTTTTTT.